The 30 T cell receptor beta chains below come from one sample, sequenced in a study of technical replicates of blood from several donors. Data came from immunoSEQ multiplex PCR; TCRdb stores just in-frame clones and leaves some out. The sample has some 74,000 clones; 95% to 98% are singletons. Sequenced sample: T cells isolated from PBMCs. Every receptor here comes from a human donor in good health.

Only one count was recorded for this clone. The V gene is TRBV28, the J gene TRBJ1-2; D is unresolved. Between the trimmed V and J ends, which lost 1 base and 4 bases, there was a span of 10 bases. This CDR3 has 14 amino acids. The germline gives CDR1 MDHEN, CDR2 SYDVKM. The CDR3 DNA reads TGTGCCAGCAGTTTATCCTTCGGTAGCTATGGCTACACCTTC. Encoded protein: CASSLSFGSYGYTF.

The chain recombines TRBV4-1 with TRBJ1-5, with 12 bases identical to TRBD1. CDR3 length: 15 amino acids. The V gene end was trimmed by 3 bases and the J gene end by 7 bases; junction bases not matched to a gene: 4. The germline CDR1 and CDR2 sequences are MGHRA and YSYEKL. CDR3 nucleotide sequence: TGCGCCAGCAGCCACCCGGGACAGGGGGCCCAGCCCCAGCATTTT. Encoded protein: CASSHPGQGAQPQHF.

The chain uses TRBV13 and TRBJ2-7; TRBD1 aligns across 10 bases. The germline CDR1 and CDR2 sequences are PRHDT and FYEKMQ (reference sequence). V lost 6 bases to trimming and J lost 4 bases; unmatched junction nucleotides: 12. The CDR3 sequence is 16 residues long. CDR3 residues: CASRDSIRDRGYEQYF. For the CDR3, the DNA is TGTGCCAGCAGGGACTCGATTCGGGACAGGGGTTACGAGCAGTACTTC.

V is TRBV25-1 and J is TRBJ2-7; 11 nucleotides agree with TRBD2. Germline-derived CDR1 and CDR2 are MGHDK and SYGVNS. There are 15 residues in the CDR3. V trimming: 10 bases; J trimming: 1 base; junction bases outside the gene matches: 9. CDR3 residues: CAKIPGTSGSYEQYF. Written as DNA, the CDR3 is TGTGCCAAGATCCCCGGGACTAGCGGTTCCTACGAGCAGTACTTC.

The DNA for the CDR3 is TGCGCCAGCAGTCGGACTCGGCCCTTAAACACTGAAGCTTTCTTT. This translates into CASSRTRPLNTEAFF. The gene calls are TRBV4-1 and TRBJ1-1, with D unresolved. Germline assignment: CDR1 MGHRA and CDR2 YSYEKL. The ends were cut back, 6 bases at V and 2 bases at J, with 16 bases in the middle. The CDR3 runs to 15 residues.

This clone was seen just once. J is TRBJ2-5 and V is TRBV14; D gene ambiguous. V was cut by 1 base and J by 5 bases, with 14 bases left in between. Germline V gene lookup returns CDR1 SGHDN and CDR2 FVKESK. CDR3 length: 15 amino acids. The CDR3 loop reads CASSQVYGFGETQYF. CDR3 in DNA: TGTGCCAGCAGCCAAGTATATGGGTTCGGGGAGACCCAGTACTTC.

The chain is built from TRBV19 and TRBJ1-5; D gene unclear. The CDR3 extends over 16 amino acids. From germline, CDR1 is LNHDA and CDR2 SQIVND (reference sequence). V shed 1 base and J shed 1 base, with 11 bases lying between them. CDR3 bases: TGTGCCAGTAGTATAGTGCAGGAGGAGAGCAATCAGCCCCAGCATTTT. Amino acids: CASSIVQEESNQPQHF.

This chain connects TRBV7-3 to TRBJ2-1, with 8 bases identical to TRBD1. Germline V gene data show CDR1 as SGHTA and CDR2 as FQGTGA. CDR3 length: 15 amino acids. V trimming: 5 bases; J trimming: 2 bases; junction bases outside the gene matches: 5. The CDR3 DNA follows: TGTGCCAGCAGCCGAGGACAGGGCACCTACAATGAGCAGTTCTTC. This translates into CASSRGQGTYNEQFF.

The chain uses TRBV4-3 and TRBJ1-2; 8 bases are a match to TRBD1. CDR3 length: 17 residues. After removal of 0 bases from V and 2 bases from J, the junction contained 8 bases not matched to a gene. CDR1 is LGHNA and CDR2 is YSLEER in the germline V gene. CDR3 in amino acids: CASSQDLDRGRNYGYTF. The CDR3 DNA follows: TGCGCCAGCAGCCAAGATCTTGACAGGGGCCGCAACTATGGCTACACCTTC.

The CDR3 loop reads CASSLGTSGDQQETQYF. DNA for the CDR3: TGTGCCAGCAGCTTAGGGACTAGCGGAGACCAACAAGAGACCCAGTACTTC. The V and J genes are TRBV11-1 and TRBJ2-5, with 10 bases that match TRBD2. J was trimmed by 2 bases and V by 1 base; bases with no gene match: 7. The CDR3 length is 17 residues. CDR1 is SGHAT and CDR2 is FQDESV in the germline V gene (reference sequence).

CDR3 sequence: CASNLGVHREKLFF. For the CDR3, the DNA is TGTGCCAGCAACCTCGGGGTTCACAGAGAAAAACTGTTTTTT. The gene calls are TRBV28 and TRBJ1-4, with D uncertain. Germline CDR1 is MDHEN and CDR2 is SYDVKM. The CDR3 runs 14 residues. V was pared by 7 bases and J by 8 bases, with 17 bases between.

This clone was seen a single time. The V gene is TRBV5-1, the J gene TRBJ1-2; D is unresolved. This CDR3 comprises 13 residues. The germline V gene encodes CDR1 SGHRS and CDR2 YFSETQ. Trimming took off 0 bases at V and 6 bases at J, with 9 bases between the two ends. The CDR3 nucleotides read TGCGCCAGCAGCTTGGGGGTGGGAGATGGCTACACCTTC. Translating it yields CASSLGVGDGYTF.

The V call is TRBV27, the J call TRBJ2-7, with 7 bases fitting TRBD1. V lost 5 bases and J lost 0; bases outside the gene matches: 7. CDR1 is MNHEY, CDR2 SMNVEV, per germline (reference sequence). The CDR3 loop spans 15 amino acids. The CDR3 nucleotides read TGTGCCAGCAGTCCAGGACAGGAGAGCTCCTACGAGCAGTACTTC. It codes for CASSPGQESSYEQYF.

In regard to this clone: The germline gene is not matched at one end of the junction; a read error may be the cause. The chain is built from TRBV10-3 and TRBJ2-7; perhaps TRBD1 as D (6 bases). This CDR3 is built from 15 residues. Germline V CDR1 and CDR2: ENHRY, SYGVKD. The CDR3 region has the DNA TGTGCCATCAGTGACGAACAGGGTCCTTCCTCCGAGCAGTACTTC. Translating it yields CAISDEQGPSSEQYF.

CDR3 sequence (DNA): TGTGCCAGCCTCGGGATCCACACAGATACGCAGTATTTT. Protein: CASLGIHTDTQYF. This chain links TRBV5-8 with TRBJ2-3; D might be TRBD2 (5 bases). The ends were cut back, 7 bases at V and 2 bases at J, with 11 bases in the middle. CDR1 and CDR2 from the germline V gene are SGHTS and YDEGEE. This CDR3 has 13 residues.

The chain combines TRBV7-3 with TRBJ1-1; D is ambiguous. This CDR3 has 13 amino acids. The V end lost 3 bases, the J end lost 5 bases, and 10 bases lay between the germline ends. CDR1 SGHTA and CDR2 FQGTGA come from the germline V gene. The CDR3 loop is CASSFQAGTEAFF. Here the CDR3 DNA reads TGTGCCAGCAGCTTCCAGGCTGGGACTGAAGCTTTCTTT.

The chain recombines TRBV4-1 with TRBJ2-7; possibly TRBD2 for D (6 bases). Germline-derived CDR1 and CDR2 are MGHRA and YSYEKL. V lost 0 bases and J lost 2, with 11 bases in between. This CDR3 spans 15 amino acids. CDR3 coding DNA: TGCGCCAGCAGCCAAGATAACGGGGGACCCTACGAGCAGTACTTC. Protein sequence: CASSQDNGGPYEQYF.

CDR3 DNA sequence: TGTGCCAGCAGCTTGGACAGGGGTTACGAGCAGTACTTC. Translated: CASSLDRGYEQYF. This sequence joins TRBV5-4 and TRBJ2-7, with 7 nucleotides matching TRBD1. Germline assignment: CDR1 SGHNT and CDR2 YYREEE (reference sequence). This CDR3 is 13 amino acids long. V gave up 0 bases and J gave up 4 bases; unmatched junction bases: 1.

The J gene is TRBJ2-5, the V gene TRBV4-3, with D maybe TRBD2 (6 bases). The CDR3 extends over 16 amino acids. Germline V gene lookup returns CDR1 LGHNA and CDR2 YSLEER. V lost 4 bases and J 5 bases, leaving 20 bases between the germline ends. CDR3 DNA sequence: TGCGCCAGCAGCCTACAACTGGGTGGAGGGATGGAGACCCAGTACTTC. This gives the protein CASSLQLGGGMETQYF.

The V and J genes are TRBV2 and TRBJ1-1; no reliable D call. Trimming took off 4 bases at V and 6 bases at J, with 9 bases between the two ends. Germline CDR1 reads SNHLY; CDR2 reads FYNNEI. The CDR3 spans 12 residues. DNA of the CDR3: TGTGCCAGCAGTGTAGGAGCCTCTGAAGCTTTCTTT. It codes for CASSVGASEAFF.

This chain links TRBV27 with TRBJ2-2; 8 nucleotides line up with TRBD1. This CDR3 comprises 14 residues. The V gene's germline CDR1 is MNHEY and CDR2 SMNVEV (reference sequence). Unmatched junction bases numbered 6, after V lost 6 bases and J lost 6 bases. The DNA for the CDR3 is TGTGCCAGCAGCACGGACAGGGAGGCCGGGGAGCTGTTTTTT. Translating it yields CASSTDREAGELFF.

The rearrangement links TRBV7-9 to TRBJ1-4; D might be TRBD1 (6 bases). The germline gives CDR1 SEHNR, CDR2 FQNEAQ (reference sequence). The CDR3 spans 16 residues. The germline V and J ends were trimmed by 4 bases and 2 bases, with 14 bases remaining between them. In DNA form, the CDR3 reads TGTGCCAGCAGCTCACTTCAGGGGCGGACTAATGAAAAACTGTTTTTT. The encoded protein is CASSSLQGRTNEKLFF.

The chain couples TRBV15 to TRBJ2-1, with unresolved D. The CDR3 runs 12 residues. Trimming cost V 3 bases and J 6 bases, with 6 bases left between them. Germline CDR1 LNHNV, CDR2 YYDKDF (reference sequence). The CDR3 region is CATSSPSNEQFF. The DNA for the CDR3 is TGTGCCACCAGCAGCCCTAGCAATGAGCAGTTCTTC. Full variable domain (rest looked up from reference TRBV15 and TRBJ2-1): DAMVIQNPRYQVTQFGKPVTLSCSQTLNHNVMYWYQQKSSQAPKLLFHYYDKDFNNEADTPDNFQSRRPNTSFCFLDIRSPGLGDTAMYLCATSSPSNEQFFGPGTRLTVL.

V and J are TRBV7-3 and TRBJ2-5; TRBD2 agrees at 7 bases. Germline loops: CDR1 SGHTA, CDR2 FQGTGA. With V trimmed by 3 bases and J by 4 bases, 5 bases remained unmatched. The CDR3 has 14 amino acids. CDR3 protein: CASSFGGRGETQYF. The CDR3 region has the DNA TGTGCCAGCAGCTTTGGCGGGAGAGGAGAGACCCAGTACTTC.

CDR3 amino acids: CASSFLAGTNTEAFF. The CDR3 region has the DNA TGTGCCAGCAGCTTCTTGGCGGGAACCAACACTGAAGCTTTCTTT. The chain has TRBV7-4 and TRBJ1-1; D remains ambiguous. The CDR3 spans 15 residues. Germline lookup yields CDR1 SGHVT and CDR2 SQSDAQ. V was cut by 3 bases and J by 2 bases, with 13 bases left in between. The entire variable domain, with the rest obtained from reference TRBV7-4 and TRBJ1-1, is as follows: GAGVSQSPRYKVAKRGRDVALRCDSISGHVTLYWYRQTLGQGSEVLTYSQSDAQRDKSGRPSGRFSAERPERSVSTLKIQRTEQGDSAVYLCASSFLAGTNTEAFFGQGTRLTVV.

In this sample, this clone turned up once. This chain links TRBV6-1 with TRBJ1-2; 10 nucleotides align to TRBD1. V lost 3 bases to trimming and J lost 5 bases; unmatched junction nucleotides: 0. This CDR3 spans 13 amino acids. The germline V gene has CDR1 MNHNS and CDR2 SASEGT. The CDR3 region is CASSEGQGYGYTF. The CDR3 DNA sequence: TGTGCCAGCAGTGAGGGACAGGGGTATGGCTACACCTTC.

The CDR3 here is CASSRGGTNTEAFF. The CDR3 bases are TGTGCCAGCTCACGAGGGGGAACTAACACTGAAGCTTTCTTT. This chain joins TRBV9 and TRBJ1-1; TRBD1 is a possible D gene (6 bases). CDR3 length: 14 residues. Trimming shortened V by 7 bases and J by 2 bases, and 15 bases separated the two germline ends. Germline assignment: CDR1 SGDLS and CDR2 YYNGEE.

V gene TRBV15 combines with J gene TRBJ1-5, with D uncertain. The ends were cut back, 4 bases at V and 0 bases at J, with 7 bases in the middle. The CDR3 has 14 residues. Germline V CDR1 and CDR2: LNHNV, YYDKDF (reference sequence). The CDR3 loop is CATSIFSSNQPQHF. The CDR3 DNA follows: TGTGCCACCAGCATCTTTAGTAGCAATCAGCCCCAGCATTTT.

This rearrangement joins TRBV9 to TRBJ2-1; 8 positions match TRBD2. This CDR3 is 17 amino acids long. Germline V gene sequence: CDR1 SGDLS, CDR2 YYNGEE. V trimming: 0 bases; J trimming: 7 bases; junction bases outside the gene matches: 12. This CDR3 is CASSVGVSGNRGNEQFF. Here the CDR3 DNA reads TGTGCCAGCAGCGTAGGGGTTAGCGGGAACCGGGGGAATGAGCAGTTCTTC.

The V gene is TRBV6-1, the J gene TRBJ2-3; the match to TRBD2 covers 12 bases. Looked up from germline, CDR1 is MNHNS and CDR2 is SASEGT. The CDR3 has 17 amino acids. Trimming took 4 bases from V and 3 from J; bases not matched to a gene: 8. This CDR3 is CASSASGRASWTDTQYF. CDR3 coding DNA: TGTGCCAGCAGTGCTAGCGGGAGGGCCTCGTGGACAGATACGCAGTATTTT.